This TCR beta chain was profiled in a study of T cells after yellow fever vaccination. The CDR3 covers 16 residues. Germline loops: CDR1 MNHEY, CDR2 SVGEGT. V lost 8 bases, J lost 1 base, and 12 bases stayed unmatched. Many counts were recorded for this clonotype. TCRdb itself ran the 5' RACE reads through MiXCR, one entry per CDR3 protein. The profile covers approximately 550,000 distinct CDR3 sequences, with about 19% appearing a single time and 13% to 15% taken by the ten largest. This specimen consisted of PBMCs, obtained 15 days after the yellow fever booster vaccination. The chain links TRBV6-2 or TRBV6-3 to TRBJ2-3; 7 bases fit TRBD2. The TCR originated in a man between 25 and 39 years old who received the YFV17D yellow fever vaccine. The CDR3 DNA reads TGTGCCAGCTATCCACGCGCGGGGGTCCGCACAGATACGCAGTATTTT. It encodes CASYPRAGVRTDTQYF.